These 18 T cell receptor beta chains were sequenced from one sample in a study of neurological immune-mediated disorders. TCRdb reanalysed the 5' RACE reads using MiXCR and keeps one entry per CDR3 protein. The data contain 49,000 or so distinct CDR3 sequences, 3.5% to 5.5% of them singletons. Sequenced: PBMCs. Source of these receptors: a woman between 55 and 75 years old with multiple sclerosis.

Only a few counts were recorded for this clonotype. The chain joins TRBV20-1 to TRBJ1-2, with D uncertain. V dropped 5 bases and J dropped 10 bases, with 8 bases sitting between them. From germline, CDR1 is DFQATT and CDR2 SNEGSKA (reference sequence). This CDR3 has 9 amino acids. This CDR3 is CSAPPNYTF. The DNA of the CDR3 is TGCAGTGCTCCCCCCAACTACACCTTC.

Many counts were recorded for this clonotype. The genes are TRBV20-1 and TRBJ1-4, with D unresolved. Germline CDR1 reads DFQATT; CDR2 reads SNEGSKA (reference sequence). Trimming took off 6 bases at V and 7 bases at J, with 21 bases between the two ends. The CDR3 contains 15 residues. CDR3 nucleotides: TGCAGTGCCCCTATCCCCCTGGGTTCGGGTGAAAAACTGTTTTTT. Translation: CSAPIPLGSGEKLFF.

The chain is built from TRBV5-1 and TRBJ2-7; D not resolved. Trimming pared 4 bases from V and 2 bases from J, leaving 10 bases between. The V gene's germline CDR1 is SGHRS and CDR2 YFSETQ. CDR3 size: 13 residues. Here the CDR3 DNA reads TGCGCCAGCAGCGAGTCAGGTCCCTACGAGCAGTACTTC. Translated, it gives CASSESGPYEQYF.

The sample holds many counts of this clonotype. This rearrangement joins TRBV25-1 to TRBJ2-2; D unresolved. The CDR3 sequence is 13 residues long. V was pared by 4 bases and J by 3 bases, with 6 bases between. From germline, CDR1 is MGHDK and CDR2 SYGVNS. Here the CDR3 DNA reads TGTGCCAGCAGTGGTTGGGACACCGGGGAGCTGTTTTTT. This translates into CASSGWDTGELFF.

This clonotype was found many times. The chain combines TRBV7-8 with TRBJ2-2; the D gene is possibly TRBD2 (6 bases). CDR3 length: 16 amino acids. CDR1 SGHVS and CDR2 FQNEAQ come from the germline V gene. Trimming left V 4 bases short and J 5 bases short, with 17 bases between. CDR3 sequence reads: CASSSAGNRGTGELFF. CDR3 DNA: TGTGCCAGCAGCTCGGCTGGAAACCGGGGGACCGGGGAGCTGTTTTTT.

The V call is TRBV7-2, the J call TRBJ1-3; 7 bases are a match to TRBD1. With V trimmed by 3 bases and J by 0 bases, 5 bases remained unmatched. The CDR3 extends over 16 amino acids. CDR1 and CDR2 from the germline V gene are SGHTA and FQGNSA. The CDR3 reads CASSFTGVSSGNTIYF. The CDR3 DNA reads TGTGCCAGCAGCTTCACAGGGGTTAGCTCTGGAAACACCATATATTTT. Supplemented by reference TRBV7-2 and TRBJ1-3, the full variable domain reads GAGVSQSPSNKVTEKGKDVELRCDPISGHTALYWYRQSLGQGLEFLIYFQGNSAPDKSGLPSDRFSAERTGGSVSTLTIQRTQQEDSAVYLCASSFTGVSSGNTIYFGEGSWLTVV.

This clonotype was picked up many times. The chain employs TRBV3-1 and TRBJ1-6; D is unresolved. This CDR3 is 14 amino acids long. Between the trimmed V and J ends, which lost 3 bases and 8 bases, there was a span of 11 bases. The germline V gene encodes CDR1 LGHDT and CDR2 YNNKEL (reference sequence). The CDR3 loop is CASSHQGGDSPLHF. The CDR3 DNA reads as TGTGCCAGCAGCCACCAAGGTGGGGATTCACCCCTCCACTTT.

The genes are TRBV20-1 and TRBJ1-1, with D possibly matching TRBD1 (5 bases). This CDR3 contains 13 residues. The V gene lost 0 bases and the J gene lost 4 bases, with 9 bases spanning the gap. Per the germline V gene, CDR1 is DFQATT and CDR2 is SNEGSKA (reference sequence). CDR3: CSARDRAGTEAFF. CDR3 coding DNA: TGCAGTGCTAGAGACAGGGCGGGCACTGAAGCTTTCTTT.

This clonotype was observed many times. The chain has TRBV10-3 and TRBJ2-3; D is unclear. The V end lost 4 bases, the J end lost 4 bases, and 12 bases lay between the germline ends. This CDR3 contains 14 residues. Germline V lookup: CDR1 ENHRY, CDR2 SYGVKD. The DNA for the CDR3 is TGTGCCATCAGTGTTCGGGCCCGGTCAGATACGCAGTATTTT. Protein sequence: CAISVRARSDTQYF.

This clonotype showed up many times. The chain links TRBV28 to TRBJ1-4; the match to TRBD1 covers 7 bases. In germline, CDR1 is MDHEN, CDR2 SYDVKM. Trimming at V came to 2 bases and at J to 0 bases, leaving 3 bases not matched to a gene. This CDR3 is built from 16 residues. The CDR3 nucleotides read TGTGCCAGCAGTTTAGAAGGGGGCGCAACTAATGAAAAACTGTTTTTT. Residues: CASSLEGGATNEKLFF.

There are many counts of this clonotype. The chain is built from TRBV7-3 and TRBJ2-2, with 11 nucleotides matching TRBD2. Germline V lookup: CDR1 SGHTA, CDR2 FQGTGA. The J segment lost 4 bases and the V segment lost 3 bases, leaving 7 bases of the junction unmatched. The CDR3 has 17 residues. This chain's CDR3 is CASSLWASGGRTGELFF. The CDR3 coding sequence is TGTGCCAGCAGCTTGTGGGCTAGCGGGGGGCGCACCGGGGAGCTGTTTTTT.

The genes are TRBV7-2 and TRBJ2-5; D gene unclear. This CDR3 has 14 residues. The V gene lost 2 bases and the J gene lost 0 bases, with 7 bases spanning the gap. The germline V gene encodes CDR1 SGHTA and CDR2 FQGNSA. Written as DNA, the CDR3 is TGTGCCAGCAGCTTAACATCGTACCAAGAGACCCAGTACTTC. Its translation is CASSLTSYQETQYF.

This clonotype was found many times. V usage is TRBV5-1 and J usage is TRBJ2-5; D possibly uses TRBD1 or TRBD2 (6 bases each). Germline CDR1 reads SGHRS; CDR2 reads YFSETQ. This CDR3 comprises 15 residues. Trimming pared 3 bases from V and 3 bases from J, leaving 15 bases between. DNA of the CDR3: TGCGCCAGCAGCTCAGGGGTCGGGGGCGAAGAGACCCAGTACTTC. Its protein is CASSSGVGGEETQYF.

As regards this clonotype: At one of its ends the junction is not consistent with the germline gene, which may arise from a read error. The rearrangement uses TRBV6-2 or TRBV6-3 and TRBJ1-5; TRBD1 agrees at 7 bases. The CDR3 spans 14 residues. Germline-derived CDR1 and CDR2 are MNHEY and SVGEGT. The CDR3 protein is CASTPTGLRQPQNF. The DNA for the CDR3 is TGTGCCAGCACGCCGACAGGGCTCAGGCAGCCCCAGAATTTT.

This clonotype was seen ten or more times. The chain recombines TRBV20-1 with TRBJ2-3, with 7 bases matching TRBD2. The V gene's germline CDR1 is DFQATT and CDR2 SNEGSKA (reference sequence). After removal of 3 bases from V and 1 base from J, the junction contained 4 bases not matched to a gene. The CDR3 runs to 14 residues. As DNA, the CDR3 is TGCAGTGCTAGGAAGCGGGGTCGCACAGATACGCAGTATTTT. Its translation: CSARKRGRTDTQYF.

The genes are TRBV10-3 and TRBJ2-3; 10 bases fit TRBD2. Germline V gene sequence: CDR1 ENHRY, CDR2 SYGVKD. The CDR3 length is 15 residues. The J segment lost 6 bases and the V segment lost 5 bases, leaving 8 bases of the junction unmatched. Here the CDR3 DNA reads TGTGCCATCAGTTTAGCGGGGGGCCACGGGGATACGCAGTATTTT. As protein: CAISLAGGHGDTQYF.

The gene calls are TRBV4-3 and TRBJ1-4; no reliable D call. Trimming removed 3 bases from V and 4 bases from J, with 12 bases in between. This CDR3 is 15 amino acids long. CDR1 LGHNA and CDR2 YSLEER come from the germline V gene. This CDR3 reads CASSQSTSGNEKLFF. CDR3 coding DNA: TGCGCCAGCAGCCAGAGCACGTCGGGTAATGAAAAACTGTTTTTT.

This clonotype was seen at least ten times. CDR3 residues: CASSPGVTAYEQYF. CDR3 nucleotides: TGCGCCAGCAGCCCCGGGGTGACAGCCTACGAGCAGTACTTC. This rearrangement joins TRBV5-1 to TRBJ2-7; D possibly matches TRBD1 or TRBD2 (5 bases each). The CDR3 contains 14 residues. Germline V gene data show CDR1 as SGHRS and CDR2 as YFSETQ. The V end lost 4 bases, the J end lost 2 bases, and 13 bases lay between the germline ends.